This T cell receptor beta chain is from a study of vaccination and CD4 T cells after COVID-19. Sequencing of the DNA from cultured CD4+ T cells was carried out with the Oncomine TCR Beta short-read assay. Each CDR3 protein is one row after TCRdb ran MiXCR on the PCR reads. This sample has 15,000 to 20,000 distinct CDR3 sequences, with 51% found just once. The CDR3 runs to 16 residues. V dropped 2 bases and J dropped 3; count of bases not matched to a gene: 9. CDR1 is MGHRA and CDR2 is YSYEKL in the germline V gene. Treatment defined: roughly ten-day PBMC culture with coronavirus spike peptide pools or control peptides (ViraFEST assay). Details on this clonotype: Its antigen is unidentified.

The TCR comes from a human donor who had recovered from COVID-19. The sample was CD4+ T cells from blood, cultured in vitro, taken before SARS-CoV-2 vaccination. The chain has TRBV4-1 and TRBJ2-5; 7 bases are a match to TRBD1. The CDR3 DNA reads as TGCGCCAGCAGCCAAAACCCCTCCGGGACAGAAGAGACCCAGTACTTC. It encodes CASSQNPSGTEETQYF.